The T cell receptor (beta chain) under discussion was sequenced for a study of blood T cell repertoires in COVID-19. Membership in each cohort depended on participant-reported clinical history. A case of COVID-19 had been met by exposed participants within 2 weeks before study entry. The authors' processing: The authors estimated nucleated cell counts from reference gene primer amplification. The assay was immunoSEQ multiplex PCR, and TCRdb's table has in-frame clones only and misses some. V, J and clone size were drawn from that table, and D and trimming were deduced from the DNA. Among roughly 190,000 clones, 84% were seen once, and the ten largest hold about 3.2%. Losses at the gene ends were 5 bases for V and 7 bases for J; bases not matched to a gene: 13. Germline CDR1 SGHTA, CDR2 FQGNSA. The CDR3 runs 15 residues.

This chain connects TRBV7-2 to TRBJ2-7; 8 nucleotides align to TRBD1. Sequencing was performed on PBMCs or T cells enriched from blood (not recorded which). This receptor was taken from a woman aged 25-40 years who had been exposed to COVID-19. CDR3 sequence (DNA): TGTGCCAGCAGCCCACGGCTCCCTGGGACAGGAGAGCAGTACTTC. Encoded protein: CASSPRLPGTGEQYF. The complete variable domain, with remaining parts taken from reference TRBV7-2 and TRBJ2-7, reads GAGVSQSPSNKVTEKGKDVELRCDPISGHTALYWYRQSLGQGLEFLIYFQGNSAPDKSGLPSDRFSAERTGGSVSTLTIQRTQQEDSAVYLCASSPRLPGTGEQYFGPGTRLTVT.